Listed below are T cell receptor beta chains from one sample, sequenced in a study of shared clonotypes between healthy human individuals. Assay used: immunoSEQ multiplex PCR; TCRdb lists only in-frame clones, some missing. The sample lists about 480,000 clones, 60% to 85% occurring once. The sample taken for sequencing was PBMCs. These receptors originate from a woman aged 40 to 49 in good health. Some clones in this sample may be carry-over from other donors' samples. Each CDR3 is given with its conserved first and last residue. Each record gives: J gene, V gene, clone size, D gene, CDR3 DNA, CDR3 protein. A D gene is named only where the DNA matches it firmly. Not all rows give a size; the values are once, few, many and, for expanded clones, a class.

j_call: TRBJ1-4; v_call: TRBV13; clone_size: NA; d_call: NA; cdr3_nt: TGTGCCAGCAGCTTGGGACTTCATGAAAAACTGTTTTTT; cdr3_aa: CASSLGLHEKLFF
j_call: TRBJ1-1; v_call: TRBV7-3; clone_size: NA; d_call: NA; cdr3_nt: TGTGCCAGCAGCTTAGCGGGCCCAAACAGGGACGTAGCTTTCTTT; cdr3_aa: CASSLAGPNRDVAFF
j_call: TRBJ2-2; v_call: TRBV7-2; clone_size: few; d_call: TRBD1; cdr3_nt: TGTGCCAGCAGCCCCAGGACAGGGGGAGCCGGGGAGCTGTTTTTT; cdr3_aa: CASSPRTGGAGELFF
j_call: TRBJ2-3; v_call: TRBV29-1; clone_size: NA; d_call: TRBD2; cdr3_nt: TGCAGCGTTCGGACTAGCGCCGCAGATACGCAGTATTTT; cdr3_aa: CSVRTSAADTQYF
j_call: TRBJ1-2; v_call: TRBV5-1; clone_size: NA; d_call: NA; cdr3_nt: TGCGCCAGCAGCCTCACCCTCCGGGACACCACCTATGGCTACACCTTC; cdr3_aa: CASSLTLRDTTYGYTF
j_call: TRBJ1-5; v_call: TRBV11-2; clone_size: NA; d_call: NA; cdr3_nt: TGTGCCAGCAGCTTAGGCCGAAACAATCAGCCCCAGCATTTT; cdr3_aa: CASSLGRNNQPQHF
j_call: TRBJ2-7; v_call: TRBV19; clone_size: NA; d_call: TRBD1; cdr3_nt: TGTGCCAGTAGTAAACGGACAGGGGACGAGCAGTACTTC; cdr3_aa: CASSKRTGDEQYF
j_call: TRBJ2-4; v_call: TRBV27; clone_size: NA; d_call: NA; cdr3_nt: TGTGCCAGCAGTCGCACCCGGGGGCTGTCCAAAAACATTCAGTACTTC; cdr3_aa: CASSRTRGLSKNIQYF
j_call: TRBJ2-1; v_call: TRBV5-1; clone_size: NA; d_call: NA; cdr3_nt: TGCGCCAGCAGCTTGGCCCTTGCGGAGGAGCTTGATGAGCAGTTCTTC; cdr3_aa: CASSLALAEELDEQFF
j_call: TRBJ1-2; v_call: TRBV5-4; clone_size: NA; d_call: TRBD1; cdr3_nt: TGTGCCAGCAGCCTACAAGGAGGGGGCCGTGGCTACACCTTC; cdr3_aa: CASSLQGGGRGYTF
j_call: TRBJ2-7; v_call: TRBV28; clone_size: few; d_call: TRBD2; cdr3_nt: TGTGCCAGCAGTTTGACTAGCGGGAGTATCCACGAGCAGTACTTC; cdr3_aa: CASSLTSGSIHEQYF
j_call: TRBJ1-1; v_call: TRBV2; clone_size: NA; d_call: NA; cdr3_nt: TGTGCCAGCAGGGGTGGGCCGTACACTGAAGCTTTCTTT; cdr3_aa: CASRGGPYTEAFF
j_call: TRBJ2-1; v_call: TRBV9; clone_size: NA; d_call: NA; cdr3_nt: TGTGCCAGCAGCACCCAGGGTCCCGGATACAATGAGCAGTTCTTC; cdr3_aa: CASSTQGPGYNEQFF
j_call: TRBJ2-7; v_call: TRBV29-1; clone_size: many; d_call: TRBD1; cdr3_nt: TGCAGCGTTGCCCCGGGACAGGGAGTCGGCGAGCAGTACTTC; cdr3_aa: CSVAPGQGVGEQYF
j_call: TRBJ2-7; v_call: TRBV28; clone_size: NA; d_call: TRBD1; cdr3_nt: TGTGCCAGCAGTTTAAAGGACAGGCGAGGCTACGAGCAGTACTTC; cdr3_aa: CASSLKDRRGYEQYF
j_call: TRBJ2-5; v_call: TRBV5-1; clone_size: NA; d_call: NA; cdr3_nt: TGCGCCAGCAGCTTGATGCCCCCTAAGGTGGTAGCGGTGGAGACCCAGTACTTC; cdr3_aa: CASSLMPPKVVAVETQYF
j_call: TRBJ1-1; v_call: TRBV7-3; clone_size: once; d_call: NA; cdr3_nt: TGTGCCAGCAGCCTCATCAGGGGCGCTGAAGCTTTCTTT; cdr3_aa: CASSLIRGAEAFF
j_call: TRBJ2-7; v_call: TRBV11-3; clone_size: NA; d_call: NA; cdr3_nt: TGTGCCAGCAGCGCAACCAGGGAAGGCTACGAGCAGTACTTC; cdr3_aa: CASSATREGYEQYF
j_call: TRBJ2-1; v_call: TRBV7-2; clone_size: NA; d_call: NA; cdr3_nt: TGTGCCAGCAGCTTAGGGGGCGGGTATTACAATGAGCAGTTCTTC; cdr3_aa: CASSLGGGYYNEQFF
j_call: TRBJ1-2; v_call: TRBV7-9; clone_size: once; d_call: TRBD1; cdr3_nt: TGTGCCAGCAGTTTGACAGGGAGTGAGTCTGGCTACACCTTC; cdr3_aa: CASSLTGSESGYTF
j_call: TRBJ2-1; v_call: TRBV11-1; clone_size: NA; d_call: NA; cdr3_nt: TGTGCCAGCAGCTTCAGTGTCTCGGACAATGAGCAGTTCTTC; cdr3_aa: CASSFSVSDNEQFF
j_call: TRBJ1-1; v_call: TRBV2; clone_size: NA; d_call: TRBD1; cdr3_nt: TGTGCCAGCAGTGCGGAGGGACAGGGGGCGACCGAAGGTTTCTTT; cdr3_aa: CASSAEGQGATEGFF
j_call: TRBJ2-1; v_call: TRBV10-2; clone_size: NA; d_call: NA; cdr3_nt: TGCGCCAGCTGCATGCAGTTCTTC; cdr3_aa: CASCMQFF
j_call: TRBJ1-2; v_call: TRBV28; clone_size: medium-sized; d_call: NA; cdr3_nt: TGTGCCAGCAGTTTAACATCAGGGCTCTATGGCTACACCTTC; cdr3_aa: CASSLTSGLYGYTF
j_call: TRBJ2-3; v_call: TRBV4-2; clone_size: NA; d_call: NA; cdr3_nt: TGTGCCAGCAGCCAAGATTTGCGGGTTGGGTATACAGATACGCAGTATTTT; cdr3_aa: CASSQDLRVGYTDTQYF
j_call: TRBJ2-1; v_call: TRBV28; clone_size: NA; d_call: TRBD2; cdr3_nt: TGTGCCAGCAGTTTGGTTAGCGGGAGCGGTTTCGATGAGCAGTTCTTC; cdr3_aa: CASSLVSGSGFDEQFF
j_call: TRBJ1-2; v_call: TRBV30; clone_size: NA; d_call: NA; cdr3_nt: TGTGCCTGGAGTGTAGGTCGGTTAGCTCTGCCCTACACCTTC; cdr3_aa: CAWSVGRLALPYTF
j_call: TRBJ1-1; v_call: TRBV11-2; clone_size: once; d_call: NA; cdr3_nt: TGTGCCAGCAGCCCTGGGACGGACGGAATGAACACTGAAGCTTTCTTT; cdr3_aa: CASSPGTDGMNTEAFF
j_call: TRBJ2-2; v_call: TRBV18; clone_size: NA; d_call: TRBD1; cdr3_nt: TGTGCCAGCTCACCCTTGACAGGGGAGAACACCGGGGAGCTGTTTTTT; cdr3_aa: CASSPLTGENTGELFF
j_call: TRBJ2-6; v_call: TRBV5-4; clone_size: NA; d_call: TRBD2; cdr3_nt: TGTGCCAGCGCAGTGGGGGGGACTGGGGCCAACGTCCTGACTTTC; cdr3_aa: CASAVGGTGANVLTF
j_call: TRBJ1-1; v_call: TRBV11-2; clone_size: once; d_call: NA; cdr3_nt: TGTGCCAGCACCCTTAGGGCAGGGGTGAACACTGAAGCTTTCTTT; cdr3_aa: CASTLRAGVNTEAFF
j_call: TRBJ2-1; v_call: TRBV5-1; clone_size: NA; d_call: NA; cdr3_nt: TGCGCCAGCAGCTGGGGTTCTTCGATCTCCTACAATGAGCAGTTCTTC; cdr3_aa: CASSWGSSISYNEQFF
j_call: TRBJ2-1; v_call: TRBV2; clone_size: NA; d_call: NA; cdr3_nt: TGTGCCAGCAGTGAGCGCAGGAACTCCTACAATGAGCAGTTCTTC; cdr3_aa: CASSERRNSYNEQFF
j_call: TRBJ1-3; v_call: TRBV19; clone_size: once; d_call: NA; cdr3_nt: TGTGCCAGTAGTATATCAGGGTCTGGAAACACCATATATTTT; cdr3_aa: CASSISGSGNTIYF
j_call: TRBJ2-5; v_call: TRBV19; clone_size: NA; d_call: NA; cdr3_nt: TGTGCCAGTAGTATAGGGACGGGGTCCCAAGAGACCCAGTACTTC; cdr3_aa: CASSIGTGSQETQYF
j_call: TRBJ1-2; v_call: TRBV4-2; clone_size: NA; d_call: TRBD1; cdr3_nt: TGTGCCAGCAGCCAAGAGGACAGGGCGGATGGCTACACCTTC; cdr3_aa: CASSQEDRADGYTF
j_call: TRBJ1-1; v_call: TRBV11-1; clone_size: NA; d_call: TRBD1; cdr3_nt: TGTGCCAGCAGGGACAGGGGGCGGGGAGCTTTCTTT; cdr3_aa: CASRDRGRGAFF
j_call: TRBJ2-2; v_call: TRBV4-1; clone_size: NA; d_call: NA; cdr3_nt: TGCGCCAGCAGCCAGAAACCTAACACCGGGGAGCTGTTTTTT; cdr3_aa: CASSQKPNTGELFF
j_call: TRBJ1-2; v_call: TRBV2; clone_size: NA; d_call: NA; cdr3_nt: TGTGCCAGCAGTAGGACTAACTATGGCTACACCTTC; cdr3_aa: CASSRTNYGYTF
j_call: TRBJ2-7; v_call: TRBV29-1; clone_size: NA; d_call: NA; cdr3_nt: TGCAGCGTTATTTCACCGCCTTCCTACGAGCAGTACTTC; cdr3_aa: CSVISPPSYEQYF
j_call: TRBJ1-4; v_call: TRBV7-9; clone_size: NA; d_call: TRBD1; cdr3_nt: TGTGCCAGCAGCACCCTGGACAGGACTAATGAAAAACTGTTTTTT; cdr3_aa: CASSTLDRTNEKLFF
j_call: TRBJ1-2; v_call: TRBV19; clone_size: NA; d_call: NA; cdr3_nt: TGTGCCAGTAGTTTGCGACAGGCCAACTATGGCTACACCTTC; cdr3_aa: CASSLRQANYGYTF
j_call: TRBJ2-5; v_call: TRBV15; clone_size: few; d_call: TRBD1; cdr3_nt: TGTGCCACCAGCAGAGAGAACAGGGGGCAGACCCAGTACTTC; cdr3_aa: CATSRENRGQTQYF
j_call: TRBJ2-5; v_call: TRBV7-2; clone_size: NA; d_call: TRBD1; cdr3_nt: TGTGCCAGCAGCCGACAGGGGGTCCAAGAGACCCAGTACTTC; cdr3_aa: CASSRQGVQETQYF
j_call: TRBJ1-4; v_call: TRBV2; clone_size: NA; d_call: NA; cdr3_nt: TGTGCCAGCAGCAGAGAGGGGGGTGGTAATGAAAAACTGTTTTTT; cdr3_aa: CASSREGGGNEKLFF
j_call: TRBJ2-1; v_call: TRBV18; clone_size: NA; d_call: TRBD2; cdr3_nt: TGTGCCAGCTCACCACCAGCGGGAACGCAGTTCTTC; cdr3_aa: CASSPPAGTQFF
j_call: TRBJ2-2; v_call: TRBV9; clone_size: NA; d_call: TRBD2; cdr3_nt: TGTGCCAGCAGCCCCCGCGGGAGGGCCTCGATCACCGGGGAGCTGTTTTTT; cdr3_aa: CASSPRGRASITGELFF
j_call: TRBJ2-1; v_call: TRBV4-1; clone_size: NA; d_call: TRBD2; cdr3_nt: TGCGCCAGCAGCCAACCGACTAGCGGGAGGGCCGGGGAGCAGTTCTTC; cdr3_aa: CASSQPTSGRAGEQFF
j_call: TRBJ2-7; v_call: TRBV7-9; clone_size: NA; d_call: NA; cdr3_nt: TGTGCCAGCAGCTTAGGCGTAGGGGAATACGAGCAGTACTTC; cdr3_aa: CASSLGVGEYEQYF
j_call: TRBJ2-6; v_call: TRBV19; clone_size: NA; d_call: NA; cdr3_nt: TGTGCCAGTAGTATAACAGGGAGCTCTGGGGCCAACGTCCTGACTTTC; cdr3_aa: CASSITGSSGANVLTF
j_call: TRBJ1-2; v_call: TRBV28; clone_size: NA; d_call: NA; cdr3_nt: TGTGCCAGCAGTTTGGGGGGCGACTATGGCTACACCTTC; cdr3_aa: CASSLGGDYGYTF
j_call: TRBJ1-1; v_call: TRBV6-5; clone_size: few; d_call: NA; cdr3_nt: TGTGCCAGCAGTTACTACAGCGGAATGAACACTGAAGCTTTCTTT; cdr3_aa: CASSYYSGMNTEAFF
j_call: TRBJ1-1; v_call: TRBV4-3; clone_size: NA; d_call: NA; cdr3_nt: TGCGCCAGCAGCCAAGTCCAGCGTAGCGCTTACACTGAAGCTTTCTTT; cdr3_aa: CASSQVQRSAYTEAFF